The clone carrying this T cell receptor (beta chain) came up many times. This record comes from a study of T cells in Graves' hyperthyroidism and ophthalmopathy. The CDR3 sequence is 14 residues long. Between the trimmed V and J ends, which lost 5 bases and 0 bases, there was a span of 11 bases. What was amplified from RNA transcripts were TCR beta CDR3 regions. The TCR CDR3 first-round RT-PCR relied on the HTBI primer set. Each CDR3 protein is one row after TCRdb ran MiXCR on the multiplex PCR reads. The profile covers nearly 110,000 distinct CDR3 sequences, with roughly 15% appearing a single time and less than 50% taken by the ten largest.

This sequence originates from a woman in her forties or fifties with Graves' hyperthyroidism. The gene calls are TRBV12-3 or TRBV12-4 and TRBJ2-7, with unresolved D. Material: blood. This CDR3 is CASSPSMSSYEQYF. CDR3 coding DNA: TGTGCCAGCAGTCCCTCTATGAGCTCCTACGAGCAGTACTTC.